A single sample gave rise to the 17 T cell receptor beta chains below, sequenced in a study of blood T cells in healthy people across ages. Primers used in a second PCR of roughly 6 to 11 cycles were a sample-barcoded 5' primer and a J-beta primer mix. TCRdb passed the 5' RACE reads through MiXCR, listing each CDR3 protein once. Seen here are hundreds of thousands of distinct CDR3 sequences, roughly 50% observed once, and the top ten hold over 30%. Sequencing input: blood. All receptors come from a man aged 55 to 70 in good health.

This chain links TRBV12-3 or TRBV12-4 with TRBJ2-7, with 8 bases identical to TRBD1. The V gene end was trimmed by 5 bases and the J gene end by 4 bases; junction bases not matched to a gene: 7. The CDR3 totals 14 residues. The CDR3: CASSSQGAGYEQYF. DNA of the CDR3: TGTGCCAGCAGTAGCCAGGGGGCGGGGTACGAGCAGTACTTC.

This clonotype occurred once. The chain joins TRBV12-3 or TRBV12-4 to TRBJ2-1, with TRBD2 matching 8 bases. The V gene end was trimmed by 4 bases and the J gene end by 10 bases; junction bases not matched to a gene: 9. This CDR3 has 14 amino acids. The CDR3 region has the DNA TGTGCCAGCAGTTGGGACGGGGGGGACTACGAGCAGTTCTTC. Encoded protein: CASSWDGGDYEQFF.

V and J are TRBV12-3 or TRBV12-4 and TRBJ2-1, with no clear D. V was trimmed by 6 bases and J by 4 bases, leaving 4 bases between them. This CDR3 is 11 amino acids long. In nucleotides, the CDR3 is TGTGCCAGCAGGAATTACAATGAGCAGTTCTTC. This gives the protein CASRNYNEQFF.

There are a few counts of this clonotype. This chain joins TRBV6-5 and TRBJ2-5; the match to TRBD2 covers 7 bases. J gave up 5 bases and V 0 bases, and 3 bases lay outside the gene matches. CDR1 MNHEY and CDR2 SVGAGI come from the germline V gene. The CDR3 sequence is 14 residues long. The CDR3 DNA reads as TGTGCCAGCAGTTACTCAAAAGCGGGGGAGACCCAGTACTTC. Translating gives CASSYSKAGETQYF.

This clonotype was found a few times. The chain links TRBV3-1 to TRBJ1-1; no firm D call. Germline CDR1 and CDR2: LGHDT and YNNKEL (reference sequence). This CDR3 has 12 residues. V gave up 1 base and J gave up 3 bases, with 3 bases separating them. CDR3 DNA: TGTGCCAGCAGCCAAGGGGACACTGAAGCTTTCTTT. Translation gives CASSQGDTEAFF.

The genes are TRBV20-1 and TRBJ2-5; TRBD2 aligns across 14 bases. The CDR3 spans 20 residues. Per the germline V gene, CDR1 is DFQATT and CDR2 is SNEGSKA (reference sequence). The junction had 15 bases not matched to a gene; V was cut back by 3 bases and J by 0 bases. CDR3 protein: CSASGTSGGYRTLYQETQYF. CDR3 sequence (DNA): TGCAGTGCTAGTGGGACTAGCGGGGGTTACCGTACCTTGTACCAAGAGACCCAGTACTTC.

The genes are TRBV4-2 and TRBJ2-5; possible D gene TRBD1, 5 bases. Germline V CDR1 and CDR2: LGHNA, YNFKEQ. The CDR3 length is 15 residues. V was clipped by 4 bases and J by 2 bases, with 14 bases between them. CDR3 amino acids: CASSRVADRQETQYF. The CDR3 DNA follows: TGTGCCAGCAGCCGTGTCGCCGACAGACAAGAGACCCAGTACTTC.

This clonotype occurred a few times. CDR3 nucleotide sequence: TGTGCCAGCAGCTTAGATAGGGACAGGGGGCTTGAGCAGTTCTTC. The encoded protein is CASSLDRDRGLEQFF. The rearrangement links TRBV7-2 to TRBJ2-1; 12 nucleotides line up with TRBD1. This CDR3 comprises 15 residues. The J segment lost 9 bases and the V segment lost 1 base, leaving 4 bases of the junction unmatched. CDR1 is SGHTA, CDR2 FQGNSA, per germline.

The chain recombines TRBV20-1 with TRBJ1-2; TRBD1 agrees at 8 bases. The CDR3 contains 14 residues. CDR1 is DFQATT and CDR2 is SNEGSKA in the germline V gene (reference sequence). Germline trimming cut 3 bases from V and 7 bases from J; bases unmatched to any gene: 10. CDR3 sequence: CSASPWTGTSGYTF. Written as DNA, the CDR3 is TGCAGTGCTAGCCCTTGGACAGGGACCAGTGGCTACACCTTC.

V usage is TRBV10-3 and J usage is TRBJ2-7, with 10 bases fitting TRBD1. After removal of 4 bases from V and 3 bases from J, the junction contained 9 bases not matched to a gene. CDR1 is ENHRY and CDR2 is SYGVKD in the germline V gene. This CDR3 has 16 amino acids. In DNA, the CDR3 is TGTGCCATCAGTGGAACCCTAGGGACAGGGGACTACGAGCAGTACTTC. Its translation: CAISGTLGTGDYEQYF.

This clonotype appeared a few times. J is TRBJ2-3 and V is TRBV20-1, with a possible D match to TRBD2 (7 bases). This CDR3 region has 12 residues. CDR1 and CDR2 from the germline V gene are DFQATT and SNEGSKA (reference sequence). The chain's CDR3 is CKRGAIADTQYF. DNA of the CDR3: TGCAAACGGGGGGCGATCGCAGATACGCAGTATTTT.

V gene TRBV20-1 combines with J gene TRBJ2-4; 10 bases align to TRBD1. The CDR3 loop spans 18 amino acids. V shed 3 bases, J shed 1 base, and the junction held 12 bases outside the gene matches. Per the germline V gene, CDR1 is DFQATT and CDR2 is SNEGSKA (reference sequence). The chain's CDR3 is CSASPGQGFNDAKNIQYF. DNA of the CDR3: TGCAGTGCTAGCCCGGGACAGGGGTTTAATGACGCCAAAAACATTCAGTACTTC.

This chain's CDR3 is CASSPHPGNPYGYTF. The DNA for the CDR3 is TGTGCCAGCAGCCCCCATCCGGGCAACCCCTATGGCTACACCTTC. This sequence joins TRBV3-1 and TRBJ1-2; no clear D. The germline gives CDR1 LGHDT, CDR2 YNNKEL (reference sequence). Trimming pared 4 bases from V and 4 bases from J, leaving 16 bases between. The CDR3 is 15 amino acids.

The chain carries TRBV10-3 and TRBJ2-1, with TRBD1 identical over 10 bases. Trimming cost V 7 bases and J 9 bases; bases outside gene matches: 9. Germline V gene lookup returns CDR1 ENHRY and CDR2 SYGVKD. The CDR3 is 14 amino acids. In nucleotides, the CDR3 is TGTGCCATCACCAAGGGACAGGGGAGCGCTGAGCAGTTCTTC. Translating gives CAITKGQGSAEQFF.

This sequence joins TRBV5-5 and TRBJ1-6, with 8 bases lining up with TRBD1. The CDR3 extends over 15 amino acids. Trimming took 0 bases from V and 8 from J; bases not matched to a gene: 4. CDR1 SGHKS and CDR2 YYEKEE come from the germline V gene (reference sequence). CDR3 protein: CASSLVDREHSPLHF. The CDR3 DNA is TGTGCCAGCAGCTTGGTGGACAGGGAACATTCACCCCTCCACTTT. Based on the CDR3 plus reference TRBV5-5 and TRBJ1-6, the full variable domain is DAGVTQSPTHLIKTRGQQVTLRCSPISGHKSVSWYQQVLGQGPQFIFQYYEKEERGRGNFPDRFSARQFPNYSSELNVNALLLGDSALYLCASSLVDREHSPLHFGNGTRLTVT.

This CDR3 is CASSLVVRDYEQYF. DNA of the CDR3: TGCGCCAGCAGCTTGGTCGTACGAGACTACGAGCAGTACTTC. The chain uses TRBV5-1 and TRBJ2-7; no clear D. Trimming shortened V by 0 bases and J by 3 bases, and 10 bases separated the two germline ends. The CDR3 consists of 14 residues. Germline V gene sequence: CDR1 SGHRS, CDR2 YFSETQ.

The CDR3 is CSARARMGAQFF. CDR3 bases: TGCAGTGCTAGAGCTCGCATGGGAGCGCAGTTCTTC. V gene TRBV20-1 combines with J gene TRBJ2-1; possibly TRBD2 for D (5 bases). In germline, CDR1 is DFQATT, CDR2 SNEGSKA (reference sequence). The CDR3 covers 12 residues. Trimming took off 1 base at V and 12 bases at J, with 13 bases between the two ends.